Shown below are 2 T cell receptor beta chains from a single sample sequenced in a study of T cells in Graves' hyperthyroidism and ophthalmopathy. There were TCR beta CDR3 regions amplified from RNA transcripts. HTBI primers were employed in a first-round RT-PCR of the TCR CDR3. One entry per CDR3 protein, called by TCRdb with MiXCR from the multiplex PCR reads. This table has 500,000 to 600,000 distinct CDR3 sequences, 46% appearing once. Sample: peripheral blood or thyroid tissue (not recorded which). The receptor source for this set is an adult woman with Graves' disease, either hyperthyroidism or ophthalmopathy (not recorded which).

This clonotype has a handful of counts. This chain joins TRBV2 and TRBJ1-4, with 7 bases fitting TRBD1. The CDR3 loop spans 16 amino acids. V was clipped by 11 bases and J by 0 bases; unmatched bases: 12. The germline gives CDR1 SNHLY, CDR2 FYNNEI. The CDR3 nucleotides read TGTGCCGCATCGGACAGGCGGTTCACAACTAATGAAAAACTGTTTTTT. Translation gives CAASDRRFTTNEKLFF.

The chain carries TRBV19 and TRBJ1-5, with D hard to call. Trimming stripped 3 bases from V and 0 bases from J, with 12 bases between. The germline gives CDR1 LNHDA, CDR2 SQIVND (reference sequence). CDR3 size: 16 residues. CDR3 in amino acids: CASSIVAEHSNQPQHF. CDR3 sequence (DNA): TGTGCCAGTAGTATTGTGGCAGAACATAGCAATCAGCCCCAGCATTTT.